The text below deals with one TCR beta chain. CDR3 length: 18 residues. Germline V gene data show CDR1 as SEHNR and CDR2 as FQNEAQ (reference sequence). V lost 2 bases and J 8 bases, leaving 25 bases between the germline ends. The PCR had 60 Vbeta and 13 Jbeta primers. The assay was immunoSEQ multiplex PCR, and TCRdb's table has in-frame clones only and misses some. Here the sample spans around 220,000 clones, 65% to 75% being singletons. These data belong to a study of cytomegalovirus exposure and HLA in healthy donors. The specimen was PBMCs. This clonotype was sampled from a woman aged 25 to 39 in good health and CMV-seronegative. The chain is built from TRBV7-9 and TRBJ2-1; possible D gene TRBD2, 6 bases. This CDR3 reads CASSLSSGDLYPLYEQFF. The CDR3 DNA is TGTGCCAGCAGCTTAAGTAGCGGAGACCTCTATCCCCTATATGAGCAGTTCTTC. The entire variable domain, with the rest obtained from reference TRBV7-9 and TRBJ2-1, is as follows: DTGVSQNPRHKITKRGQNVTFRCDPISEHNRLYWYRQTLGQGPEFLTYFQNEAQLEKSRLLSDRFSAERPKGSFSTLEIQRTEQGDSAMYLCASSLSSGDLYPLYEQFFGPGTRLTVL.